The rows below give T cell receptor beta chains drawn from one sample of a study of early T cells in non-severe SARS-CoV-2 infection. TCRdb used MiXCR to reprocess the 5' RACE reads, holding one entry per CDR3 protein. Here the sample spans about 60,000 distinct CDR3 sequences, about 8.9% being singletons. The material sequenced was whole blood. These receptors originate from an adult who was a healthcare worker with PCR-confirmed SARS-CoV-2 infection or an uninfected control (not recorded which). Both conserved end residues are part of each CDR3. Each record gives: V gene, clone size, D gene, J gene, CDR3 protein, CDR3 DNA. The D gene is left open where the match is weak. Size values are once, few and many counts, or a class for expanded clones, and some rows have none.

TRBV18	few	.	TRBJ1-3	CASSPQPGGAGNTIYF	TGTGCCAGCTCACCACAGCCAGGAGGAGCTGGAAACACCATATATTTT
TRBV4-2	few	TRBD1	TRBJ1-5	CASSHGQGAFRSNQPQHF	TGTGCCAGCAGCCATGGACAGGGGGCTTTTCGGAGCAATCAGCCCCAGCATTTT
TRBV9	.	TRBD1	TRBJ2-1	CASSVGEGTGIGEQFF	TGTGCCAGCAGCGTAGGGGAAGGGACAGGGATCGGTGAGCAGTTCTTC
TRBV2	many	TRBD2	TRBJ2-7	CASSEGAGVDEQYF	TGTGCCAGCAGTGAAGGAGCGGGAGTCGACGAGCAGTACTTC
TRBV6-4	few	.	TRBJ1-4	CASSDREGEKLFF	TGTGCCAGCAGTGACAGGGAAGGTGAAAAACTGTTTTTT
TRBV6-1	.	.	TRBJ2-7	CASSTTGIHEQYF	TGTGCCAGCAGTACCACAGGGATCCACGAGCAGTACTTC
TRBV6-2/TRBV6-3	many	.	TRBJ1-1	CASSSGRLRGTSVNTEAFF	TGTGCCAGCAGTTCGGGGAGGTTGCGCGGGACATCTGTTAACACTGAAGCTTTCTTT
TRBV4-2	many	TRBD1	TRBJ1-1	CASSQRTGNTEAFF	TGTGCCAGCAGCCAAAGGACAGGGAACACTGAAGCTTTCTTT
TRBV3-1	few	TRBD2	TRBJ2-1	CASSQELAGVGEQFF	TGTGCCAGCAGCCAAGAACTAGCGGGAGTTGGTGAGCAGTTCTTC
TRBV5-1	few	.	TRBJ2-5	CASSEYQETQYF	TGCGCCAGCAGCGAGTACCAAGAGACCCAGTACTTC
TRBV7-2	many	TRBD2	TRBJ2-3	CASILAGTVYF	TGTGCCAGCATCTTAGCGGGGACCGTGTATTTT
TRBV9	few	.	TRBJ2-1	CASSPRGEASSYNEQFF	TGTGCCAGCAGCCCCCGGGGCGAGGCGAGCTCCTACAATGAGCAGTTCTTC
TRBV29-1	many	.	TRBJ1-2	CSVAPTLNYGYTF	TGCAGCGTTGCTCCGACTCTGAACTATGGCTACACCTTC
TRBV28	many	TRBD1	TRBJ1-4	CASSFEDRGREKLFF	TGTGCCAGCAGTTTCGAAGACAGGGGCAGAGAAAAACTGTTTTTT
TRBV10-3	many	.	TRBJ2-2	CAVAGTKSAGELFF	TGTGCCGTAGCCGGGACAAAGTCCGCCGGGGAGCTGTTTTTT
TRBV6-6	few	.	TRBJ2-7	CASSQTGRDEQYF	TGTGCCAGCAGCCAAACCGGGCGGGACGAGCAGTACTTC
TRBV7-9	many	TRBD2	TRBJ2-4	CASSLHTPGLAALLAKNIQYF	TGTGCCAGCAGCTTACACACTCCGGGACTAGCGGCCCTGTTGGCCAAAAACATTCAGTACTTC
TRBV7-2	many	.	TRBJ2-7	CASSWGWAGSEQYF	TGTGCCAGCAGCTGGGGATGGGCGGGGAGCGAGCAGTACTTC
TRBV10-3	.	.	TRBJ2-3	CAISGTEDTQYF	TGTGCCATCAGCGGGACGGAGGATACGCAGTATTTT
TRBV7-2	many	TRBD1	TRBJ2-7	CASSLGTGFFYEQYF	TGTGCCAGCAGCTTAGGGACAGGGTTTTTCTACGAGCAGTACTTC
TRBV27	few	TRBD1	TRBJ2-7	CASSFVDRAAEQYF	TGTGCCAGCAGTTTCGTCGACAGGGCGGCCGAGCAGTACTTC
TRBV28	few	.	TRBJ1-2	CASSFPQYGYTF	TGTGCCAGCAGTTTCCCCCAATATGGCTACACCTTC
TRBV5-1	.	TRBD2	TRBJ2-3	CASALPGLATQYF	TGCGCCAGCGCACTACCAGGACTAGCAACGCAGTATTTT
TRBV6-1	few	TRBD2	TRBJ2-1	CASRPAGLNEQFF	TGTGCCAGCAGACCAGCGGGGCTCAATGAGCAGTTCTTC
TRBV29-1	.	.	TRBJ1-4	CSVGRRGWNEKLFF	TGCAGCGTTGGAAGGAGGGGTTGGAATGAAAAACTGTTTTTT
TRBV6-5	few	TRBD1	TRBJ2-3	CASSYSTGGVADTQYF	TGTGCCAGCAGTTACTCGACAGGGGGGGTTGCCGATACGCAGTATTTT
TRBV9	many	.	TRBJ2-1	CASSVGDSYNEQFF	TGTGCCAGCAGCGTTGGAGACAGTTACAATGAGCAGTTCTTC
TRBV20-1	many	.	TRBJ2-5	CSARGPETQYF	TGCAGTGCTAGAGGCCCTGAGACCCAGTACTTC
TRBV29-1	.	TRBD1	TRBJ2-3	CSVEGNRGHTDTQYF	TGCAGCGTTGAAGGGAACAGGGGGCATACAGATACGCAGTATTTT
TRBV20-1	many	.	TRBJ1-2	CSAFTGSYGYTF	TGCAGTGCTTTTACCGGCAGCTATGGCTACACCTTC
TRBV29-1	many	.	TRBJ2-5	CSVEVAAQETQYF	TGCAGCGTTGAAGTAGCGGCCCAAGAGACCCAGTACTTC
TRBV27	many	TRBD1	TRBJ2-7	CASSDRTGGNEQYF	TGTGCCAGCAGCGACCGGACAGGGGGCAACGAGCAGTACTTC
TRBV15	.	.	TRBJ2-2	CATSRVSGQTVAGELFF	TGTGCCACCAGCAGAGTAAGCGGACAGACGGTGGCCGGGGAGCTGTTTTTT
TRBV6-5	.	.	TRBJ2-5	CASSYLTGFGETQYF	TGTGCCAGCAGTTACTTGACAGGTTTTGGGGAGACCCAGTACTTC
TRBV6-2/TRBV6-3	few	.	TRBJ2-1	CASRPGENEQFF	TGTGCCAGCAGGCCAGGGGAAAATGAGCAGTTCTTC
TRBV30	many	TRBD1	TRBJ2-6	CAWAQGASGANVLTF	TGTGCCTGGGCACAGGGGGCATCTGGGGCCAACGTCCTGACTTTC
TRBV10-2	once	TRBD2	TRBJ2-3	CASSTGTSGRDTQYF	TGCGCCAGCAGCACAGGGACTAGCGGGAGAGATACGCAGTATTTT
TRBV28	.	.	TRBJ2-7	CASSPSFHEQYF	TGTGCCAGCAGTCCAAGTTTCCACGAGCAGTACTTC
TRBV20-1	.	.	TRBJ1-5	CSASYGKPQHF	TGCAGTGCTAGTTACGGGAAGCCCCAGCATTTT
TRBV19	many	.	TRBJ1-5	CASSISRQLHNQPQHF	TGTGCCAGTAGTATTTCCCGACAGCTACACAATCAGCCCCAGCATTTT